The 32 T cell receptor beta chains in this list originate from one sample, sequenced in a study of human T cells and chemical hapten exposure (dated by TCRdb to the early 2020s). Total RNA was extracted from unfractionated whole blood collected in Tempus Blood RNA tubes. The library was built by means of 5' RACE. Sequenced using an Illumina MiSeq. TCRdb reprocessing: public reads trimmed at Q25 with fastp, clones called with MiXCR, in-frame beta chains kept. Entries are consolidated by CDR3 protein sequence, retaining the most common genes and DNA. The sample table lists 80,000 or so distinct CDR3 sequences, around 15% of them with a count of one. Under 7.5% of the sample goes to the ten largest clones. The receptors were sampled from a female donor in good health.

This chain joins TRBV4-3 and TRBJ1-4; unclear D gene. CDR3 size: 12 residues. Trimming cost V 6 bases and J 5 bases, with 7 bases left between them. Per the germline V gene, CDR1 is LGHNA and CDR2 is YSLEER. The CDR3: CASRHGNEKLFF. Here the CDR3 DNA reads TGCGCCAGCAGGCACGGGAATGAAAAACTGTTTTTT.

The rearrangement joins TRBV12-3 or TRBV12-4 to TRBJ1-2; perhaps TRBD1 as D (6 bases). This CDR3 has 16 amino acids. Deletions cut 3 bases from V and 3 bases from J, with 17 bases between. This CDR3 is CASSFLGGGPDYGYTF. As DNA, the CDR3 is TGTGCCAGCAGTTTTCTGGGGGGGGGGCCTGACTATGGCTACACCTTC.

This clonotype was recorded a few times. V usage is TRBV6-1 and J usage is TRBJ1-2; D ambiguous. Looked up from germline, CDR1 is MNHNS and CDR2 is SASEGT. This CDR3 has 13 residues. V was pared by 4 bases and J by 2 bases, with 8 bases between. The CDR3 protein is CASSVGSNYGYTF. The DNA of the CDR3 is TGTGCCAGCAGTGTTGGGAGCAACTATGGCTACACCTTC.

The chain is built from TRBV6-1 and TRBJ2-3, with TRBD2 as a possible D gene (5 bases). V was cut by 6 bases and J by 0 bases, with 13 bases left in between. The CDR3 is made up of 15 amino acids. Germline V gives CDR1 MNHNS, CDR2 SASEGT. The CDR3 DNA is TGTGCCAGCAGGGAGCGGAGCCCTAGCACAGATACGCAGTATTTT. This codes for CASRERSPSTDTQYF.

V usage is TRBV29-1 and J usage is TRBJ1-1, with D perhaps matching TRBD1 (6 bases). Trimming pared 4 bases from V and 3 bases from J, leaving 18 bases between. The CDR3 spans 15 residues. Germline V gives CDR1 SQVTM, CDR2 ANQGSEA. CDR3 bases: TGCAGCGTTGGGATGGGGAAGAGGGGGGACACTGAAGCTTTCTTT. It yields the protein CSVGMGKRGDTEAFF.

V is TRBV29-1 and J is TRBJ2-3; D is unclear. Trimming took 5 bases from V and 0 from J, leaving 6 bases between them. The germline CDR1 and CDR2 sequences are SQVTM and ANQGSEA. There are 12 residues in the CDR3. The CDR3: CSVRASTDTQYF. CDR3 nucleotide sequence: TGCAGCGTTCGGGCCAGCACAGATACGCAGTATTTT.

In this sample, this clonotype turned up a few times. The rearrangement links TRBV5-1 to TRBJ2-1; the match to TRBD2 covers 7 bases. V trimming: 1 base; J trimming: 0 bases; junction bases outside the gene matches: 4. CDR1 SGHRS and CDR2 YFSETQ come from the germline V gene. The CDR3 is 16 residues long. The CDR3 coding sequence is TGCGCCAGCAGCTTGAGCGGGGTCTCCTCCTACAATGAGCAGTTCTTC. Its translation is CASSLSGVSSYNEQFF.

This clonotype was found a few times. V and J are TRBV5-1 and TRBJ2-1; D is possibly TRBD2 (6 bases). Trimming pared 0 bases from V and 8 bases from J, leaving 15 bases between. Germline V CDR1 and CDR2: SGHRS, YFSETQ. The CDR3 loop spans 15 amino acids. The CDR3: CASSLDGSRVDEQFF. For the CDR3, the DNA is TGCGCCAGCAGCTTGGACGGGAGCAGAGTCGATGAGCAGTTCTTC.

The chain is built from TRBV9 and TRBJ1-1, with 10 bases fitting TRBD1. Germline CDR1 SGDLS, CDR2 YYNGEE. The CDR3 spans 15 residues. V was clipped by 3 bases and J by 3 bases; unmatched bases: 5. The CDR3 DNA reads as TGTGCCAGCAGCGCGTGGACAGGGGGTGACACTGAAGCTTTCTTT. Encoded protein: CASSAWTGGDTEAFF. The variable domain in full, completed from reference TRBV9 and TRBJ1-1, reads DSGVTQTPKHLITATGQRVTLRCSPRSGDLSVYWYQQSLDQGLQFLIQYYNGEERAKGNILERFSAQQFPDLHSELNLSSLELGDSALYFCASSAWTGGDTEAFFGQGTRLTVV.

CDR3 in amino acids: CASSYLSDFMNTEAFF. The CDR3 DNA reads TGTGCCAGCAGTTACCTCAGCGACTTCATGAACACTGAAGCTTTCTTT. V gene TRBV6-5 combines with J gene TRBJ1-1; D call uncertain. Trimming pared 2 bases from V and 0 bases from J, leaving 13 bases between. Germline assignment: CDR1 MNHEY and CDR2 SVGAGI. There are 16 residues in the CDR3.

This clonotype was seen a handful of times. The J gene is TRBJ2-7, the V gene TRBV2; maybe TRBD2 (6 bases). Germline V lookup: CDR1 SNHLY, CDR2 FYNNEI. V lost 1 base, J lost 3 bases, and 13 bases lay in between. The CDR3 sequence is 15 residues long. The CDR3 region has the DNA TGTGCCAGCAGTGAAGAGCTGGACTACTTCTACGAGCAGTACTTC. Translated: CASSEELDYFYEQYF.

The chain recombines TRBV6-1 with TRBJ2-3; possibly TRBD2 for D (5 bases). The CDR3 length is 15 residues. With 2 bases removed from V and 3 bases from J, the gap between germline ends came to 12 bases. Germline CDR1 MNHNS, CDR2 SASEGT. CDR3 protein: CASSETTGWTDTQYF. Written as DNA, the CDR3 is TGTGCCAGCAGTGAAACAACGGGGTGGACAGATACGCAGTATTTT.

The chain is built from TRBV28 and TRBJ2-1, with D possibly TRBD2 on 7 matching bases. Per the germline V gene, CDR1 is MDHEN and CDR2 is SYDVKM. Trimming left V 7 bases short and J 0 bases short, with 16 bases between. The CDR3 runs 16 residues. The CDR3 nucleotides read TGTGCCAGCACCTCAGGGGAGGGCCTCTCCTACAATGAGCAGTTCTTC. Its protein product is CASTSGEGLSYNEQFF.

The genes are TRBV3-1 and TRBJ1-1; D is undetermined. The CDR3 is made up of 15 amino acids. The V end lost 1 base, the J end lost 2 bases, and 11 bases lay between the germline ends. The germline V gene has CDR1 LGHDT and CDR2 YNNKEL (reference sequence). CDR3 in DNA: TGTGCCAGCAGCCAAGTAACTAGGGATAACACTGAAGCTTTCTTT. Translating gives CASSQVTRDNTEAFF. Looking up the rest from reference TRBV3-1 and TRBJ1-1 gives the full variable domain: DTAVSQTPKYLVTQMGNDKSIKCEQNLGHDTMYWYKQDSKKFLKIMFSYNNKELIINETVPNRFSPKSPDKAHLNLHINSLELGDSAVYFCASSQVTRDNTEAFFGQGTRLTVV.

This chain uses TRBV12-3 or TRBV12-4 with TRBJ1-2, with D hard to call. The CDR3 runs to 14 residues. V shed 3 bases and J shed 8 bases, with 16 bases lying between them. As DNA, the CDR3 is TGTGCCAGCAGTTTGAGCAGGACCTTAACCGGCTACACCTTC. It translates to CASSLSRTLTGYTF.

This clonotype has only a few counts. The rearrangement joins TRBV6-2 or TRBV6-3 to TRBJ1-5, with D hard to call. Germline CDR1 and CDR2: MNHEY and SVGEGT. The CDR3 contains 14 residues. With 8 bases removed from V and 2 bases from J, the gap between germline ends came to 13 bases. CDR3 loop: CASSPRPGNQPQHF. The CDR3 region has the DNA TGTGCCAGCTCCCCGAGGCCAGGCAATCAGCCCCAGCATTTT.

This clonotype showed up just a few times. The rearrangement joins TRBV5-1 to TRBJ1-1; tentative D call: TRBD1 (6 bases). The CDR3 extends over 15 amino acids. Per the germline V gene, CDR1 is SGHRS and CDR2 is YFSETQ. Trimming removed 2 bases at V and 4 bases at J, with 15 bases between. The DNA of the CDR3 is TGCGCCAGCAGCTTCGGCTCGACAGGAGGCACTGAAGCTTTCTTT. Residues: CASSFGSTGGTEAFF.

This clonotype occurred a few times. This chain connects TRBV19 to TRBJ1-1; no clear D. The CDR3 is made up of 12 amino acids. The germline CDR1 and CDR2 sequences are LNHDA and SQIVND (reference sequence). The V end was cut by 0 bases, the J end by 10 bases, with 9 bases between. The CDR3 loop reads CASSIDPRGAFF. In nucleotides, the CDR3 is TGTGCCAGTAGTATAGATCCCCGGGGAGCTTTCTTT.

The chain links TRBV20-1 to TRBJ2-7; possible D gene TRBD2, 6 bases. The CDR3 length is 14 residues. In germline, CDR1 is DFQATT, CDR2 SNEGSKA (reference sequence). V lost 0 bases to trimming and J lost 3 bases, with 12 bases between them. The DNA of the CDR3 is TGCAGTGCTAGAGATGGGAGGACGTTCTACGAGCAGTACTTC. It yields the protein CSARDGRTFYEQYF.

This clonotype showed up just a few times. The J gene is TRBJ1-4, the V gene TRBV4-3, with a weak D call TRBD1 (5 bases). Trimming cost V 1 base and J 8 bases, with 17 bases left between them. CDR1 and CDR2 (germline): LGHNA, YSLEER. The CDR3 runs 16 residues. CDR3 in DNA: TGCGCCAGCAGCCAAGCGGCCGGGGGTTTGGGGGAAAAACTGTTTTTT. Its protein product is CASSQAAGGLGEKLFF.

The chain joins TRBV7-2 to TRBJ2-3; 9 nucleotides agree with TRBD2. V shed 5 bases and J 4 bases; nucleotides not matched to a gene: 7. Germline CDR1 is SGHTA and CDR2 is FQGNSA. The CDR3 has 15 residues. In DNA form, the CDR3 reads TGTGCCAGCAGCCCCGGGGGCGGGGGGGCAGATACGCAGTATTTT. Translated: CASSPGGGGADTQYF.

This clonotype was found a few times. The rearrangement uses TRBV14 and TRBJ2-7; D assignment may be TRBD1 or TRBD2 (6 bases each). This CDR3 region has 10 residues. The V gene's germline CDR1 is SGHDN and CDR2 FVKESK. V shed 6 bases and J shed 12 bases, with 12 bases lying between them. DNA of the CDR3: TGTGCCAGCAGGGACACGGGGGCGTACTTC. This encodes CASRDTGAYF.

This chain joins TRBV6-2 or TRBV6-3 and TRBJ2-1, with TRBD2 identical over 13 bases. The V gene end was trimmed by 4 bases and the J gene end by 6 bases; junction bases not matched to a gene: 3. Germline CDR1 and CDR2: MNHEY and SVGEGT. The CDR3 is made up of 15 amino acids. The CDR3 spells CASSSGLAGSNEQFF. Written as DNA, the CDR3 is TGTGCCAGCAGTTCGGGACTAGCGGGGAGCAATGAGCAGTTCTTC.

The gene calls are TRBV12-3 or TRBV12-4 and TRBJ2-7; no definite D call. The CDR3 totals 13 residues. V lost 5 bases and J 1 base, leaving 9 bases between the germline ends. The CDR3 DNA is TGTGCCAGCAGTCCCAGTTATTCCTACGAGCAGTACTTC. As protein: CASSPSYSYEQYF.

J is TRBJ1-1 and V is TRBV19; TRBD1 matches 10 bases. Germline CDR1 reads LNHDA; CDR2 reads SQIVND (reference sequence). This CDR3 contains 15 residues. V was clipped by 4 bases and J by 5 bases; unmatched bases: 7. DNA of the CDR3: TGTGCCAGTAGTAGGCTCGGACAGGGGGGAACTGAAGCTTTCTTT. It yields the protein CASSRLGQGGTEAFF.

This chain uses TRBV20-1 with TRBJ1-2; D remains ambiguous. CDR3 length: 14 residues. Germline V gene lookup returns CDR1 DFQATT and CDR2 SNEGSKA (reference sequence). The V gene lost 5 bases and the J gene lost 4 bases, with 17 bases spanning the gap. The chain's CDR3 is CSAVNTGSSYGYTF. For the CDR3, the DNA is TGCAGTGCTGTAAATACCGGGAGCAGCTATGGCTACACCTTC.

The CDR3 DNA reads TGTGCCAGCAGCTTGGGGGACAGGGGGGCCAAAAACATTCAGTACTTC. It is translated as CASSLGDRGAKNIQYF. The rearrangement uses TRBV7-9 and TRBJ2-4, with 11 bases fitting TRBD1. CDR1 is SEHNR and CDR2 is FQNEAQ in the germline V gene (reference sequence). CDR3 length: 16 residues. The junction had 2 bases not matched to a gene; V was cut back by 3 bases and J by 1 base.

This clonotype occurred a few times. The genes are TRBV13 and TRBJ1-3; D remains ambiguous. Germline V gene data show CDR1 as PRHDT and CDR2 as FYEKMQ (reference sequence). V lost 5 bases to trimming and J lost 4 bases, with 15 bases between them. There are 15 residues in the CDR3. The chain's CDR3 is CASSREAGRGNTIYF. CDR3 DNA sequence: TGTGCCAGCAGCCGGGAGGCGGGGAGAGGAAACACCATATATTTT.

This clonotype has a handful of counts. The J gene is TRBJ1-1, the V gene TRBV5-1, with D possibly TRBD1 on 6 matching bases. CDR3 size: 14 residues. Germline values: CDR1 SGHRS, CDR2 YFSETQ. The germline V and J ends were trimmed by 5 bases and 0 bases, with 11 bases remaining between them. The chain's CDR3 is CASRPQGLNTEAFF. The CDR3 nucleotides are TGCGCCAGCAGACCACAGGGCCTGAACACTGAAGCTTTCTTT.

This clonotype was seen a handful of times. The rearrangement uses TRBV28 and TRBJ2-2; no definite D call. CDR1 MDHEN and CDR2 SYDVKM come from the germline V gene. The V end lost 1 base, the J end lost 6 bases, and 3 bases lay between the germline ends. This CDR3 contains 12 residues. CDR3 amino acids: CASSLSPGELFF. The CDR3 DNA follows: TGTGCCAGCAGTTTATCGCCCGGGGAGCTGTTTTTT.

This sequence joins TRBV4-1 and TRBJ2-4, with D possibly being TRBD1 (6 bases). The CDR3 is 16 amino acids. Germline V gene lookup returns CDR1 MGHRA and CDR2 YSYEKL. Trimming stripped 3 bases from V and 7 bases from J, with 19 bases between. CDR3 sequence: CASSQGSGAPRNIQYF. The CDR3 nucleotides are TGCGCCAGCAGCCAGGGCTCAGGGGCACCCAGGAACATTCAGTACTTC.

This chain connects TRBV12-3 or TRBV12-4 to TRBJ1-5; D perhaps matches TRBD1 (5 bases). The CDR3 has 14 residues. Trimming stripped 7 bases from V and 7 bases from J, with 17 bases between. The CDR3: CASTQGGVRQPQHF. The CDR3 DNA reads as TGTGCCAGCACCCAGGGCGGGGTTCGGCAGCCCCAGCATTTT.